This T cell receptor beta chain was sequenced for a study of blood T cell repertoires in COVID-19. At the level of the study: T cells, B-cell-depleted T cells, or PBMCs provided the cDNA or gDNA that served as material.

This clone was observed once. The CDR3 extends over 13 amino acids. Germline CDR1 and CDR2: SGHRS and YFSETQ. V lost 2 bases, J lost 8 bases, and 13 bases lay in between. Assay: immunoSEQ multiplex PCR; the TCRdb copy retains only in-frame clones and omits some. The sample shows about 80,000 clones, about 91% of them seen only once. V gene TRBV5-1 combines with J gene TRBJ1-2; D unresolved. The specimen sequenced was peripheral blood. This TCR derives from a man between 70 and 80 years old with active or convalescent COVID-19. CDR3 loop: CASSFGEMKGYTF. CDR3 bases: TGCGCCAGCAGCTTTGGGGAGATGAAAGGCTACACCTTC.